Below are 12 T cell receptor beta chains sequenced from a single sample in a study of cytotoxic CD8 clonotypes in ibrutinib-treated CLL. The protocol was immunoSEQ multiplex PCR, while the TCRdb copy is restricted to in-frame clones and leaves out a portion. The sample lists roughly 250,000 clones, about three quarters seen once, with about 16% in the top ten. This specimen was PBMCs, taken after 24 months of ibrutinib treatment. The receptors stem from a human donor with chronic lymphocytic leukemia.

The chain links TRBV4-1 to TRBJ2-7, with 10 bases identical to TRBD1. CDR1 is MGHRA, CDR2 YSYEKL, per germline. V lost 1 base and J lost 4; bases outside the gene matches: 10. The CDR3 spans 17 residues. The CDR3 loop reads CASSQGSGTGDPYEQYF. CDR3 in DNA: TGCGCCAGCAGCCAAGGTTCCGGGACAGGGGATCCTTACGAGCAGTACTTC.

This clone is a singleton in its sample. The chain carries TRBV4-1 and TRBJ2-1, with D maybe TRBD2 (5 bases). With 0 bases removed from V and 7 bases from J, the gap between germline ends came to 16 bases. CDR1 is MGHRA and CDR2 is YSYEKL in the germline V gene. The CDR3 is made up of 16 amino acids. The CDR3 DNA reads as TGCGCCAGCAGCCAAGAGGCCGGGATTGGCAGGAATGAGCAGTTCTTC. Translating it yields CASSQEAGIGRNEQFF.

The chain combines TRBV12-5 with TRBJ1-1; no definite D call. This CDR3 is built from 13 residues. Between the trimmed V and J ends, which lost 2 bases and 0 bases, there was a span of 4 bases. Per the germline V gene, CDR1 is LGHNT and CDR2 is FRNRAP. For the CDR3, the DNA is TGTGCTAGTGGTTTGAGCATGAACACTGAAGCTTTCTTT. Its translation: CASGLSMNTEAFF. Full variable domain (remainder filled in from reference TRBV12-5 and TRBJ1-1): DARVTQTPRHKVTEMGQEVTMRCQPILGHNTVFWYRQTMMQGLELLAYFRNRAPLDDSGMPKDRFSAEMPDATLATLKIQPSEPRDSAVYFCASGLSMNTEAFFGQGTRLTVV.

The chain couples TRBV10-3 to TRBJ2-5, with 7 bases matching TRBD2. The CDR3 covers 14 residues. Germline CDR1 ENHRY, CDR2 SYGVKD. The ends lost 5 bases at V and 4 bases at J; junction bases unmatched: 7. The CDR3 DNA sequence: TGTGCCATCAGTATGGCGGGAGTTACAGAGACCCAGTACTTC. It is translated as CAISMAGVTETQYF.

This clone showed up just a few times. This chain joins TRBV28 and TRBJ1-1, with 8 bases lining up with TRBD1. The V gene end was trimmed by 7 bases and the J gene end by 2 bases; junction bases not matched to a gene: 6. The CDR3 has 14 amino acids. Per germline, CDR1 MDHEN and CDR2 SYDVKM. The DNA for the CDR3 is TGTGCCAGCACCGCGACAGGGGTCAACACTGAAGCTTTCTTT. Amino acids: CASTATGVNTEAFF. The entire variable domain, with the rest obtained from reference TRBV28 and TRBJ1-1, is as follows: DVKVTQSSRYLVKRTGEKVFLECVQDMDHENMFWYRQDPGLGLRLIYFSYDVKMKEKGDIPEGYSVSREKKERFSLILESASTNQTSMYLCASTATGVNTEAFFGQGTRLTVV.

This clone occurred once. CDR3 protein: CASSPGPPSGANVLTF. In DNA form, the CDR3 reads TGTGCCAGCTCACCCGGCCCCCCCTCTGGGGCCAACGTCCTGACTTTC. The rearrangement joins TRBV18 to TRBJ2-6; D call uncertain. Trimming removed 3 bases from V and 0 bases from J, with 9 bases in between. This CDR3 has 16 amino acids. CDR1 and CDR2 from the germline V gene are KGHSH and LQKENI.

The chain carries TRBV28 and TRBJ1-4; D possibly corresponds to TRBD1 (6 bases). The V and J ends lost 6 bases and 7 bases respectively, with 18 bases between them. This CDR3 has 15 residues. Germline V gene sequence: CDR1 MDHEN, CDR2 SYDVKM. The CDR3 coding sequence is TGTGCCAGCAGCCTGCGCGCAGGGGAGACTGAAAAACTGTTTTTT. Translating it yields CASSLRAGETEKLFF.

This sequence joins TRBV29-1 and TRBJ2-5, with TRBD1 identical over 8 bases. The CDR3 covers 17 residues. CDR1 and CDR2 (germline): SQVTM, ANQGSEA. V trimming: 6 bases; J trimming: 1 base; junction bases outside the gene matches: 16. In DNA form, the CDR3 reads TGCAGCGTATGGCGACCCCGGCGACAGGGGCCCCAAGAGACCCAGTACTTC. Its protein is CSVWRPRRQGPQETQYF.

This clone has more than one count but fewer than ten. The chain combines TRBV2 with TRBJ2-7; possible D gene TRBD2, 6 bases. Trimming removed 9 bases from V and 6 bases from J, with 15 bases in between. The CDR3 is 12 residues long. Germline V gene sequence: CDR1 SNHLY, CDR2 FYNNEI. CDR3 sequence reads: CARAYLGGEQYF. For the CDR3, the DNA is TGTGCCAGGGCTTATTTGGGAGGCGAGCAGTACTTC. Together with reference TRBV2 and TRBJ2-7, the CDR3 gives the full variable domain: EPEVTQTPSHQVTQMGQEVILRCVPISNHLYFYWYRQILGQKVEFLVSFYNNEISEKSEIFDDQFSVERPDGSNFTLKIRSTKLEDSAMYFCARAYLGGEQYFGPGTRLTVT.

The table lists this clone with a few counts. The chain employs TRBV30 and TRBJ2-7; the match to TRBD1 covers 7 bases. Germline CDR1 GTSNPN, CDR2 SVGIG (reference sequence). Unmatched junction bases numbered 16, after V lost 2 bases and J lost 6 bases. The CDR3 sequence is 16 residues long. Here the CDR3 DNA reads TGTGCCTGGAGTAAGGGGGCCTTGGTATTACCTCCCGAGCAGTACTTC. It yields the protein CAWSKGALVLPPEQYF.

This chain joins TRBV5-4 and TRBJ2-5, with a tentative D call TRBD2 (5 bases). This CDR3 contains 14 residues. V shed 0 bases and J shed 3 bases, with 9 bases lying between them. Germline values: CDR1 SGHNT, CDR2 YYREEE (reference sequence). The CDR3 nucleotides are TGTGCCAGCAGCTTGGGCTCCGGGGAAGAGACCCAGTACTTC. Residues: CASSLGSGEETQYF.

V is TRBV5-1 and J is TRBJ2-7; D not resolved. Germline CDR1 SGHRS, CDR2 YFSETQ. There are 14 residues in the CDR3. Trimming took 0 bases from V and 5 from J, leaving 12 bases between them. CDR3 nucleotides: TGCGCCAGCAGCTTGGCGGTGGGGTTTGACGAGCAGTACTTC. Protein: CASSLAVGFDEQYF.